What follows describes a single TCR beta chain. This sample is part of a study of blood T cell repertoires in COVID-19. Study information: The samples span acute and convalescent COVID-19 from the United States, Italy and Spain. PBMCs, B-cell-depleted T cells, or T cells were the source of the cDNA or gDNA that made up the material.

The germline gives CDR1 MGHDK, CDR2 SYGVNS. The CDR3 covers 12 residues. V was pared by 6 bases and J by 6 bases, with 11 bases between. This table comes from immunoSEQ multiplex PCR, and its TCRdb copy is limited to in-frame clones, with some not included. The sample carries about 250,000 clones, over 65% recorded once. The source material was peripheral blood. The V and J genes are TRBV25-1 and TRBJ1-2, with a possible D match to TRBD1 (6 bases). The sequence was obtained from a woman of 80 years or more with acute or convalescent COVID-19. The CDR3 coding sequence is TGTGCCAGCAGCGAACAGGGTAATGGCTACACCTTC. As protein: CASSEQGNGYTF.